These T cell receptor beta chains were read from a single sample in a study of T cell responses to AZD1222 COVID-19 vaccine. Data came from immunoSEQ multiplex PCR; TCRdb stores just in-frame clones and leaves some out. The table lists roughly 120,000 clones, just over 85% of them singletons. Sequenced material: peripheral blood, taken on day 0 of AZD1222 vaccination. Receptors originate from an adult in good health. CDR3s include the opening cysteine and the closing phenylalanine or tryptophan. D genes are given only for firm matches. Not all rows give a size; the values are once, few, many and, for expanded clones, a class.

J: TRBJ2-7
D: .
length: 15
V: TRBV3-1/TRBV3-2
size: .
DNA: TGTGCCAGCAGCCCCCAGACGGTCAGCTCCTACGAGCAGTACTTC
CDR3: CASSPQTVSSYEQYF

J: TRBJ2-3
D: .
length: 14
V: TRBV29-1
size: .
DNA: TGCAGCGTTCGACAGAAATGGGATTTAGATACGCAGTATTTT
CDR3: CSVRQKWDLDTQYF

J: TRBJ1-2
D: TRBD1
length: 15
V: TRBV27
size: .
DNA: TGTGCCAGCAGACCCTTAGGGACAGGGCTATATGGCTACACCTTC
CDR3: CASRPLGTGLYGYTF

J: TRBJ1-2
D: .
length: 12
V: TRBV19
size: .
DNA: TGTGCCAGTAGGGCAGAGAACTATGGCTACACCTTC
CDR3: CASRAENYGYTF

J: TRBJ2-1
D: TRBD2
length: 14
V: TRBV19
size: .
DNA: TGTGCCAGTAGTATATCGGGGGGGCTACCTGAGCAGTTCTTC
CDR3: CASSISGGLPEQFF

J: TRBJ2-7
D: .
length: 14
V: TRBV27
size: once
DNA: TGTGCCAGCAGTTTTTTTAGCGGCTCCTACGAGCAGTACTTC
CDR3: CASSFFSGSYEQYF

J: TRBJ1-2
D: .
length: 12
V: TRBV19
size: .
DNA: TGTGCCAGTATGTCCACAGGGAGTGGCTACACCTTC
CDR3: CASMSTGSGYTF

J: TRBJ2-7
D: .
length: 11
V: TRBV6-5
size: .
DNA: TGTGCCAGCAGTCGACTATACGAGCAGTACTTC
CDR3: CASSRLYEQYF

J: TRBJ1-1
D: .
length: 13
V: TRBV4-1
size: .
DNA: TGCGCCAGCAGCCAAATCGGGCCGCCCGTAGCTTTCTTT
CDR3: CASSQIGPPVAFF

J: TRBJ1-1
D: .
length: 11
V: TRBV12-3/TRBV12-4
size: many
DNA: TGTGCCAGCAGTTCCGGGCCTGAAGCTTTCTTT
CDR3: CASSSGPEAFF

J: TRBJ2-5
D: .
length: 15
V: TRBV4-2
size: .
DNA: TGTGCCAGCAGCCAAGATCTCACCGGTATCGAGACCCAGTACTTC
CDR3: CASSQDLTGIETQYF

J: TRBJ2-4
D: .
length: 14
V: TRBV5-4
size: .
DNA: TGTGCCAGCAGCTTGAGGGACTCCTTAAACATTCAGTACTTC
CDR3: CASSLRDSLNIQYF

J: TRBJ2-7
D: TRBD1
length: 13
V: TRBV6-6
size: .
DNA: TGTGCCAGCAGTTACAACGTGACAGGGGGCAAGTACTTC
CDR3: CASSYNVTGGKYF

J: TRBJ2-5
D: TRBD1
length: 15
V: TRBV6-5
size: .
DNA: TGTGCCAGCAGTTTAACAGGGGTCCTCCAAGAGACCCAGTACTTC
CDR3: CASSLTGVLQETQYF